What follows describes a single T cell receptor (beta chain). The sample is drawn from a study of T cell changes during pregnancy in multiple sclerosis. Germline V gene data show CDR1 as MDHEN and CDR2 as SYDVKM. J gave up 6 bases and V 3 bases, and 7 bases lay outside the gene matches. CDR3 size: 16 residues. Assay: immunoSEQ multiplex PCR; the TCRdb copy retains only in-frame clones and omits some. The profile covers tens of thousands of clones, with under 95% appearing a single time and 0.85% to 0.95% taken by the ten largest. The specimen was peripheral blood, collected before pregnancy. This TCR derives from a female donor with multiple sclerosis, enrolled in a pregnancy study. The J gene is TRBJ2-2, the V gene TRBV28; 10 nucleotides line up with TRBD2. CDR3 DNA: TGTGCCAGCAGTTTCCAGCGGGAGGGCCTATCCGGGGAGCTGTTTTTT. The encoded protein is CASSFQREGLSGELFF.